This entry describes one T cell receptor beta chain. Antigen specificity is unknown. The entry originates in a study of tissue T cells after allogeneic stem cell transplantation. General observations from the study: In patients and mice, blood and spleen missed much of tissue repertoire. Few T cell clones were shared across patients, but motif clusters showed tissue-specific shared signatures.

TCRdb's copy holds only in-frame clones and misses some; the assay was immunoSEQ multiplex PCR. The sample comprises roughly 25,000 clones, roughly nine tenths of which are singletons, and 2% to 2.5% rests with the top ten. The CDR3 is 18 residues long. The germline CDR1 and CDR2 sequences are MDHEN and SYDVKM. With 1 base removed from V and 3 bases from J, the gap between germline ends came to 18 bases. The V call is TRBV28, the J call TRBJ2-2, with D perhaps TRBD2 (6 bases). Material: blood, obtained before transplantation. The receptor comes from an older male donor who later had graft-versus-host disease after an allogeneic stem cell transplant. CDR3 in amino acids: CASSLFEGRRGDTGELFF. In DNA, the CDR3 is TGTGCCAGCAGTTTATTTGAGGGGCGGAGGGGTGACACCGGGGAGCTGTTTTTT.